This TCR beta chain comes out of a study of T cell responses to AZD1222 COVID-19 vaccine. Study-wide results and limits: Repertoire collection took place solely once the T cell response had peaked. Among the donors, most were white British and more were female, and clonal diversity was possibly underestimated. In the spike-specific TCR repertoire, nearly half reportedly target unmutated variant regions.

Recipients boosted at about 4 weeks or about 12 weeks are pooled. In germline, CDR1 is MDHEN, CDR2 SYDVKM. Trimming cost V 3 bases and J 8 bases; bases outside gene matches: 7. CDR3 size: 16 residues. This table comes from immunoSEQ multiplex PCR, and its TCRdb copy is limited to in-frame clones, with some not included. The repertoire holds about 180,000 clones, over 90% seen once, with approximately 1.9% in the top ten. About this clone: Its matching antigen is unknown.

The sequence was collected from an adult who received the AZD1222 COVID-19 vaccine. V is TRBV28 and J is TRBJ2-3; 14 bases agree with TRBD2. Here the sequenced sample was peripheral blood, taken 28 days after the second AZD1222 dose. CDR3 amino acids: CASSFGTSGRLGTQYF. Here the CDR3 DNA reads TGTGCCAGCAGTTTTGGGACTAGCGGGAGATTGGGTACGCAGTATTTT.